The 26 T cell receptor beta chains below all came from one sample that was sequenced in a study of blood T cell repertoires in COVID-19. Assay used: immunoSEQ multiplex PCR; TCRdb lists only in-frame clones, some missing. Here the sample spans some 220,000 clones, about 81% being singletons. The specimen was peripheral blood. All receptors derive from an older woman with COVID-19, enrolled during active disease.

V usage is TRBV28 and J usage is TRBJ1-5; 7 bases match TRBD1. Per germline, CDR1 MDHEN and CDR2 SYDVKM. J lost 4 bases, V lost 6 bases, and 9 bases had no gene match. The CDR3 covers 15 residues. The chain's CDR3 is CASRPGTAINQPQHF. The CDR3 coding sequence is TGTGCCAGCAGGCCTGGGACAGCGATAAATCAGCCCCAGCATTTT.

The CDR3, as DNA: TGTGCCAGCAGCCGTTGGGCCGGGAACCTCTATGGCTACACCTTC. Protein: CASSRWAGNLYGYTF. The V gene is TRBV5-8, the J gene TRBJ1-2; D is unresolved. This CDR3 comprises 15 residues. The germline V gene has CDR1 SGHTS and CDR2 YDEGEE. Trimming took 4 bases from V and 4 from J, leaving 17 bases between them.

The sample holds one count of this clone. As DNA, the CDR3 is TGTGCCAGCAGCCCAGACAGCGGGGATGAAAAACTGTTTTTT. Protein: CASSPDSGDEKLFF. The chain has TRBV7-8 and TRBJ1-4, with D perhaps TRBD1 (5 bases). The ends were cut back, 5 bases at V and 6 bases at J, with 13 bases in the middle. CDR1 is SGHVS and CDR2 is FQNEAQ in the germline V gene. The CDR3 spans 14 residues.

This CDR3 is CSATSSGELFF. DNA for the CDR3: TGCAGTGCTACGAGCTCCGGGGAGCTGTTTTTT. The chain joins TRBV20-1 to TRBJ2-2; no reliable D call. V dropped 4 bases and J dropped 6 bases, with 6 bases sitting between them. The CDR3 runs to 11 residues. The germline V gene encodes CDR1 DFQATT and CDR2 SNEGSKA (reference sequence).

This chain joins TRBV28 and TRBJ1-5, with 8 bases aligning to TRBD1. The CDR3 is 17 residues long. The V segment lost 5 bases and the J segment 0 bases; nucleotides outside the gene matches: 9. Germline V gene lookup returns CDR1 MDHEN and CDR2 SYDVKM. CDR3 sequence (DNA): TGTGCCAGCAGTCCCGGACAGGGCCAATATAGCAATCAGCCCCAGCATTTT. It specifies CASSPGQGQYSNQPQHF.

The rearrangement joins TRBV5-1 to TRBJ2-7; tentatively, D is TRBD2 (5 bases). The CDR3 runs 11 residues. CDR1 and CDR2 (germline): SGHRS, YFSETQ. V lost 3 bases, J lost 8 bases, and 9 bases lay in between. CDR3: CASSSSSQQYF. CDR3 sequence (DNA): TGCGCCAGCAGCTCCTCTAGCCAGCAGTACTTC.

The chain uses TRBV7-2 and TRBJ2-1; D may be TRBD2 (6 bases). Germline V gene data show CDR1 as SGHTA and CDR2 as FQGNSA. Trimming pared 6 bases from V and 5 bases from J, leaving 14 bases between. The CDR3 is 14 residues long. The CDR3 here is CASSPTRSNNEQFF. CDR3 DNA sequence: TGTGCCAGCAGTCCGACTAGATCCAACAATGAGCAGTTCTTC.

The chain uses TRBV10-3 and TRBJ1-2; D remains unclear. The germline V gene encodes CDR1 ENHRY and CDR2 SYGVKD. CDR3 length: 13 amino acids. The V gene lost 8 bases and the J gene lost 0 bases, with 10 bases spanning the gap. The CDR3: CAIGEDPNYGYTF. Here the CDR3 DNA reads TGTGCCATCGGAGAAGACCCTAACTATGGCTACACCTTC.

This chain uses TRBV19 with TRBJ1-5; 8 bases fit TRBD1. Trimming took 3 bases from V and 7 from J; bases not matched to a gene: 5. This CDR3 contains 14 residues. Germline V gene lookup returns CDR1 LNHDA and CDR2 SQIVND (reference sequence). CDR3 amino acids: CASSIDRGIQPQHF. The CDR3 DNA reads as TGTGCCAGTAGTATTGACAGGGGAATACAGCCCCAGCATTTT.

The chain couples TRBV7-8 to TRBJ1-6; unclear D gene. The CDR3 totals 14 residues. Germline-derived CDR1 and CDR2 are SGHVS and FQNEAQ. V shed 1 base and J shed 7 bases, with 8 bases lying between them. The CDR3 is CASSLVTGNSPLHF. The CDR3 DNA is TGTGCCAGCAGCTTAGTTACGGGGAATTCACCCCTCCACTTT.

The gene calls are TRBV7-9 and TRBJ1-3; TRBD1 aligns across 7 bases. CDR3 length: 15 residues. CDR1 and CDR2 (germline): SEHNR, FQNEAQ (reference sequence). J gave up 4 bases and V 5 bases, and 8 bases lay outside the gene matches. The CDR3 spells CASSATGVTGNTIYF. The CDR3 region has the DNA TGTGCCAGCAGCGCTACAGGGGTAACGGGAAACACCATATATTTT.

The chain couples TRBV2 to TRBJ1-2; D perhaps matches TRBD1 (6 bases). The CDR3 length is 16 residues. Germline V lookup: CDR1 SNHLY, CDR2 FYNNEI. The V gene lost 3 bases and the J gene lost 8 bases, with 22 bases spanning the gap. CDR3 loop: CASSDRQGREAGGYTF. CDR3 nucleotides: TGTGCCAGCAGTGACAGGCAGGGGAGAGAGGCAGGAGGCTACACCTTC.

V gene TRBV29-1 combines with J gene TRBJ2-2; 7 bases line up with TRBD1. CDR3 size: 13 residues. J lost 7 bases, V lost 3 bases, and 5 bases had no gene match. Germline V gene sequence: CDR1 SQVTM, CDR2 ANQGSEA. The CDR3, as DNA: TGCAGCGTTGACGGGACAGTGGTCGGGGAGCTGTTTTTT. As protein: CSVDGTVVGELFF.

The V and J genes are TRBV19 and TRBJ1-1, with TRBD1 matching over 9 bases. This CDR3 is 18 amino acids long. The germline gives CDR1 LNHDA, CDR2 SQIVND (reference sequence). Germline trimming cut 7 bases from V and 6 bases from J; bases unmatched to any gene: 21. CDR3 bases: TGTGCCAGTACCACCCCAGACAGGGGGATGATTAAGGGGGCTGAAGCTTTCTTT. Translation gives CASTTPDRGMIKGAEAFF.

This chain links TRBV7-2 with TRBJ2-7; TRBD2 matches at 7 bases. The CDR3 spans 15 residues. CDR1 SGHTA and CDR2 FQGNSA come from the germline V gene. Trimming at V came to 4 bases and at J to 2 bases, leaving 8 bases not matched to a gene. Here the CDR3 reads CASSSMGGSPYEQYF. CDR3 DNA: TGTGCCAGCAGCTCCATGGGGGGGAGCCCCTACGAGCAGTACTTC.

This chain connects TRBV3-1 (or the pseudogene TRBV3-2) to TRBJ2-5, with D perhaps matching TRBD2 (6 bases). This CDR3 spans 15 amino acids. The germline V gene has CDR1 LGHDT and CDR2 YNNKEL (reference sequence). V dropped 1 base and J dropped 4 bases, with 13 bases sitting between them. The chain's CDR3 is CASSQGRALGETQYF. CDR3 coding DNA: TGTGCCAGCAGCCAAGGGAGGGCTTTAGGAGAGACCCAGTACTTC.

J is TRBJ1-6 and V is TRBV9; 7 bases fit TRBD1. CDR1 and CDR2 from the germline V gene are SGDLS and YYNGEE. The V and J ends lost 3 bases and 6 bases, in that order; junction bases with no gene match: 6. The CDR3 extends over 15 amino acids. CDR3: CASSGKTGTNSPLHF. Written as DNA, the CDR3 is TGTGCCAGCAGCGGAAAGACAGGGACTAATTCACCCCTCCACTTT.

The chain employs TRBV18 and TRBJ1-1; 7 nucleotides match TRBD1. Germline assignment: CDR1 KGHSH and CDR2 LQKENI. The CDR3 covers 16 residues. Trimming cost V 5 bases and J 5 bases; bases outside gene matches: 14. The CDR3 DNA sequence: TGTGCCAGCTCATCTAAAGCACAGGGGCTAGGTACTGAAGCTTTCTTT. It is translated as CASSSKAQGLGTEAFF. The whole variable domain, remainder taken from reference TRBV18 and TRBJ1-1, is NAGVMQNPRHLVRRRGQEARLRCSPMKGHSHVYWYRQLPEEGLKFMVYLQKENIIDESGMPKERFSAEFPKEGPSILRIQQVVRGDSAAYFCASSSKAQGLGTEAFFGQGTRLTVV.

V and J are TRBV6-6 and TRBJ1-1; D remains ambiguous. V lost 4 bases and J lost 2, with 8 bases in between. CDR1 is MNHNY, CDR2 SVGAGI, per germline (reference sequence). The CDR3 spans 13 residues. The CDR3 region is CASSSTSNTEAFF. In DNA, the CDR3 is TGTGCCAGCAGTTCGACTAGTAACACTGAAGCTTTCTTT.

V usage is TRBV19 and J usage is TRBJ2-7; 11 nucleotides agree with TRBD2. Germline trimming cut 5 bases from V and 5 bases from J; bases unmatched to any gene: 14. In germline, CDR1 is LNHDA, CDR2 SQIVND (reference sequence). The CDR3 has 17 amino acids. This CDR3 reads CASSASELAGDSHEQYF. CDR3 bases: TGTGCCAGTAGTGCCTCAGAACTAGCGGGAGATTCTCACGAGCAGTACTTC.

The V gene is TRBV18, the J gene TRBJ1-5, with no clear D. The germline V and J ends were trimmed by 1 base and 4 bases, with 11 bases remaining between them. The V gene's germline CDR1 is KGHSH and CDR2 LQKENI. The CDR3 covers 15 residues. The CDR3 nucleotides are TGTGCCAGCTCACCACTGAGGGATCGGAATCAGCCCCAGCATTTT. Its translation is CASSPLRDRNQPQHF.

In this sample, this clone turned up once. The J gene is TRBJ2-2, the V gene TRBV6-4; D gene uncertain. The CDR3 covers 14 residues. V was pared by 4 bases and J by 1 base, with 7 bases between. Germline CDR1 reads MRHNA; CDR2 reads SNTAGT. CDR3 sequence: CASSAYRNTGELFF. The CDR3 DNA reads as TGTGCCAGCAGTGCCTACAGGAACACCGGGGAGCTGTTTTTT.

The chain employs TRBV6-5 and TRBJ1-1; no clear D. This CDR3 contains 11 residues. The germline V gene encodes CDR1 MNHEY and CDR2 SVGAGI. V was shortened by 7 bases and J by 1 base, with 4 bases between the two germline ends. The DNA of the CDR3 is TGTGCCAGCACCGGGAACACTGAAGCTTTCTTT. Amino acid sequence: CASTGNTEAFF.

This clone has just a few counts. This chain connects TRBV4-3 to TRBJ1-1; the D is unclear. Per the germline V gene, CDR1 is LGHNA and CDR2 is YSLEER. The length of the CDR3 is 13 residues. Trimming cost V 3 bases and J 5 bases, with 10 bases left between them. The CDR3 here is CASSQDLLTEAFF. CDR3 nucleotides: TGCGCCAGCAGCCAGGACTTACTAACTGAAGCTTTCTTT.

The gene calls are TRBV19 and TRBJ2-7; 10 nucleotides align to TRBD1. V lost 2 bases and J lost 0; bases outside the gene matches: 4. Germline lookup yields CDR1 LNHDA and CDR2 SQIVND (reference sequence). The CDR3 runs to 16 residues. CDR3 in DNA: TGTGCCAGTAGTATAAGGAGGACAGGGGGCTCCTACGAGCAGTACTTC. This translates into CASSIRRTGGSYEQYF.

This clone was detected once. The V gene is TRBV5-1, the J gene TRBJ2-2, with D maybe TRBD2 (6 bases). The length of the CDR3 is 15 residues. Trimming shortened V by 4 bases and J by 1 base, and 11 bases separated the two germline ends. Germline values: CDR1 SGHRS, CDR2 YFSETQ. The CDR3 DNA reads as TGCGCCAGCAGCGCGGGACTCCTGAACACCGGGGAGCTGTTTTTT. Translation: CASSAGLLNTGELFF.